This T cell receptor beta chain came from a study of blood T cell repertoires in COVID-19. J gave up 4 bases and V 1 base, and 11 bases lay outside the gene matches. This CDR3 region has 17 residues. Germline values: CDR1 MGHDK, CDR2 SYGVNS. Original data processing: Reference gene primer amplification yielded estimated nucleated cell counts. Assay used: immunoSEQ multiplex PCR; TCRdb lists only in-frame clones, some missing. Clone size and V and J calls were adopted from that table, with D and trimming inferred from the DNA. The table includes roughly 4,000 clones, roughly 80% detected once. The receptor comes from a human donor with active or convalescent COVID-19. The donor label of this sample is uncertain. The sample was peripheral blood. This chain uses TRBV25-1 with TRBJ2-3; 7 bases line up with TRBD1. The CDR3 DNA follows: TGTGCCAGCAGTGAATCCCAGGGGCAGGGGGAAGCAGATACGCAGTATTTT. It translates to CASSESQGQGEADTQYF.